The entry that follows covers one TCR beta chain sequence. No antigen is known for it. This sample was included in a study of OX40 agonist ivuxolimab in advanced cancers. Study overall: Dose-escalation cases comprised hepatocellular carcinoma, melanoma, renal cell or head and neck cancer. Among those treated, three patients had partial responses, one with hepatocellular carcinoma and two with cutaneous melanoma.

Clones were sequenced by immunoSEQ multiplex PCR, and TCRdb holds only the in-frame ones, with some missing. Found here are 100,000 or so clones, around 90% of them singletons; the top ten hold 0.54%. Notes on the study in general: Some patients who did not respond also had low normalized T-cell clonal expansion. Among expanded peripheral T cells, antigen specificity went undetermined.

The source was CD4+ or CD8+ T cells sorted from blood, collected in a trial of the OX40 agonist ivuxolimab. This clonotype was obtained from an adult with an advanced solid tumor such as melanoma, head and neck, liver or kidney cancer.

Here the CDR3 reads CASSPGQPETQYF. CDR3 DNA: TGTGCCAGCTCACCTGGTCAGCCGGAGACCCAGTACTTC. The chain recombines TRBV18 with TRBJ2-5; D is unresolved. This CDR3 contains 13 residues. Between the trimmed V and J ends, which lost 3 bases and 5 bases, there was a span of 10 bases. Germline V gene sequence: CDR1 KGHSH, CDR2 LQKENI.